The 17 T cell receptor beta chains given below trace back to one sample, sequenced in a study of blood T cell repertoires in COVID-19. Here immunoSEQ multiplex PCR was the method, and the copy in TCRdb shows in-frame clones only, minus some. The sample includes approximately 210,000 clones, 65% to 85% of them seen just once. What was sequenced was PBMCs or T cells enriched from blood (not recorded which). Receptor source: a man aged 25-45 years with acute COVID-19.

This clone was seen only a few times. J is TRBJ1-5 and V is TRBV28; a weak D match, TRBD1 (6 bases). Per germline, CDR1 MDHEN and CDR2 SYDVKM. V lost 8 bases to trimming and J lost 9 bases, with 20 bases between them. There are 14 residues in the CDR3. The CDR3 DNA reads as TGTGCCAGCGCCCCGGCAGGGGATAGTGCGCCCCAGCATTTT. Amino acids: CASAPAGDSAPQHF.

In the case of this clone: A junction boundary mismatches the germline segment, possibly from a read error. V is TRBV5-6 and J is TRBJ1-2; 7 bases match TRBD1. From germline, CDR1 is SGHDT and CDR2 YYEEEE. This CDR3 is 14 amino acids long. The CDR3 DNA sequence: TGTGCCAGCAGGGGGGAAGGGACAGTGGGAGTCCGCTCCTTC. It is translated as CASRGEGTVGVRSF.

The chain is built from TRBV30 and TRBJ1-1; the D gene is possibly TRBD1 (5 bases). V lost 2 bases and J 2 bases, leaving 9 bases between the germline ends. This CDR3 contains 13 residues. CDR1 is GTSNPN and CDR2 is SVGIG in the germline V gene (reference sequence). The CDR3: CAWSRTYNTEAFF. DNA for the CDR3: TGTGCCTGGAGTAGGACATATAACACTGAAGCTTTCTTT.

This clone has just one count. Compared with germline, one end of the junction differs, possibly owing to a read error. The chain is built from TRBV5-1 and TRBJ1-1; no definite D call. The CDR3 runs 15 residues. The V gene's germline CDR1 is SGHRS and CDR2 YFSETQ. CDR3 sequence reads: CASSLGAGVKTEAFF. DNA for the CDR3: TGCGCCAGCAGCTTGGGGGCCGGGGTGAAGACTGAAGCTTTCTTT.

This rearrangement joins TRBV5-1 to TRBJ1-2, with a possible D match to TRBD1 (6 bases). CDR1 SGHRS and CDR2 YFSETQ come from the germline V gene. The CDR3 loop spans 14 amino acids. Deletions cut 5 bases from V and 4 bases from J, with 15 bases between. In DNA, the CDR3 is TGCGCCAGCAGTGGGTCAGGGGCTTCCTATGGCTACACCTTC. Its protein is CASSGSGASYGYTF.

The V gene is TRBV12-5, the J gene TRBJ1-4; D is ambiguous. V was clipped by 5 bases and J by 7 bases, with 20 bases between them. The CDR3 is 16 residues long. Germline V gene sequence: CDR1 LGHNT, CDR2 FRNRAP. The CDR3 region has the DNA TGTGCTAGTGGTCTCGACCCGCATCGTTCGGGTGAAAAACTGTTTTTT. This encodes CASGLDPHRSGEKLFF.

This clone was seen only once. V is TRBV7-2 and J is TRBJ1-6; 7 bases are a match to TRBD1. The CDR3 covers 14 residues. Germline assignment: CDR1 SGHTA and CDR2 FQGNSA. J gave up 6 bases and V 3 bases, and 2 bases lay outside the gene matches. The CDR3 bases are TGTGCCAGCAGCTTTGGGACAGCTAATTCACCCCTCCACTTT. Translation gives CASSFGTANSPLHF. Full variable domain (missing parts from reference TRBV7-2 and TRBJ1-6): GAGVSQSPSNKVTEKGKDVELRCDPISGHTALYWYRQSLGQGLEFLIYFQGNSAPDKSGLPSDRFSAERTGGSVSTLTIQRTQQEDSAVYLCASSFGTANSPLHFGNGTRLTVT.

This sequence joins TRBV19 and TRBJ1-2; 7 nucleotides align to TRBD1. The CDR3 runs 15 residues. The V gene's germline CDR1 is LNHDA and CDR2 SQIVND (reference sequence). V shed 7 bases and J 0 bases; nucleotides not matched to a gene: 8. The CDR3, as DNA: TGTGCCAGTACCTTCCCGGGACAGACTAACTATGGCTACACCTTC. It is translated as CASTFPGQTNYGYTF.

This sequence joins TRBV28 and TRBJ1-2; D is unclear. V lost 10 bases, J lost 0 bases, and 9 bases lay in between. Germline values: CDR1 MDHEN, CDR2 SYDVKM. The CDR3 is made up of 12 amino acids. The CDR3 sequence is CAIYGANYGYTF. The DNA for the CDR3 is TGTGCCATATACGGGGCTAACTATGGCTACACCTTC.

DNA for the CDR3: TGCAGCGTCTTGACAGGATCGAACACTGAAGCTTTCTTT. It encodes CSVLTGSNTEAFF. The J gene is TRBJ1-1, the V gene TRBV29-1, with D possibly being TRBD1 (6 bases). CDR1 and CDR2 (germline): SQVTM, ANQGSEA. V lost 6 bases and J 1 base, leaving 12 bases between the germline ends. The length of the CDR3 is 13 residues.

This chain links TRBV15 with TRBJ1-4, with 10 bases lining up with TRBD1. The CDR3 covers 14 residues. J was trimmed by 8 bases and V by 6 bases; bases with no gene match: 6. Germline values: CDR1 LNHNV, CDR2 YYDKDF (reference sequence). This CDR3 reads CATSRDRGWEKLFF. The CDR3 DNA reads TGTGCCACCAGTCGGGACAGGGGCTGGGAAAAACTGTTTTTT.

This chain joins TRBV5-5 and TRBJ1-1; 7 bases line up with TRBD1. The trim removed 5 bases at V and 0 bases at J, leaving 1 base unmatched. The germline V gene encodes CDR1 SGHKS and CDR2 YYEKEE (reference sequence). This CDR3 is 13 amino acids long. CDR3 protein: CASRGQMNTEAFF. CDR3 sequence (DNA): TGTGCCAGCAGGGGACAGATGAACACTGAAGCTTTCTTT. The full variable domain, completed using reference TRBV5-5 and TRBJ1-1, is DAGVTQSPTHLIKTRGQQVTLRCSPISGHKSVSWYQQVLGQGPQFIFQYYEKEERGRGNFPDRFSARQFPNYSSELNVNALLLGDSALYLCASRGQMNTEAFFGQGTRLTVV.

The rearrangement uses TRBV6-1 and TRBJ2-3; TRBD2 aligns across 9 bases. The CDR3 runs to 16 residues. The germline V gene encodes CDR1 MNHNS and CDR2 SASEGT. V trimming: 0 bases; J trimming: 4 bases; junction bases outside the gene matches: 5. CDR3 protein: CASSEALRGGPDTQYF. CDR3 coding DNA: TGTGCCAGCAGTGAAGCGCTGCGGGGGGGCCCAGATACGCAGTATTTT.

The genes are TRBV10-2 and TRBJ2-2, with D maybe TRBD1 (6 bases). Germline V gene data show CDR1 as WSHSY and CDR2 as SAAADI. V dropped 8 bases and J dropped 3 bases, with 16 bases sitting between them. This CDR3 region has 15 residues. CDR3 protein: CASRDPRGYTGELFF. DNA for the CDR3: TGCGCCAGCCGAGACCCCAGGGGATACACCGGGGAGCTGTTTTTT.

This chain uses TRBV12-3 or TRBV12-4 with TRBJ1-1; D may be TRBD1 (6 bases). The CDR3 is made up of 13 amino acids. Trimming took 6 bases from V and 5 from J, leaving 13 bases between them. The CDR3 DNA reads TGTGCCAGCAGACCCCAGACAGGAACTGAAGCTTTCTTT. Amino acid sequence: CASRPQTGTEAFF.

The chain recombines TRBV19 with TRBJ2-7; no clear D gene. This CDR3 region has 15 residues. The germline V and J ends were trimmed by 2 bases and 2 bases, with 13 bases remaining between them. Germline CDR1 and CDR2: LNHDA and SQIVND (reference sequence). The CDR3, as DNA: TGTGCCAGTAGTATATATATAACAGCTACCTACGAGCAGTACTTC. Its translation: CASSIYITATYEQYF. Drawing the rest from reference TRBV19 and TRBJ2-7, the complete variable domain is DGGITQSPKYLFRKEGQNVTLSCEQNLNHDAMYWYRQDPGQGLRLIYYSQIVNDFQKGDIAEGYSVSREKKESFPLTVTSAQKNPTAFYLCASSIYITATYEQYFGPGTRLTVT.

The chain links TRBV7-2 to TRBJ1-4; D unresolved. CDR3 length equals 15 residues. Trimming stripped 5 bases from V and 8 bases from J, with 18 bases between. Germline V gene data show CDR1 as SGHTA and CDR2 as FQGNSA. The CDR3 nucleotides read TGTGCCAGCAGCGTAGGGCCCCAAGTACGCGAAAAACTGTTTTTT. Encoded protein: CASSVGPQVREKLFF.